These T cell receptor beta chains were read from a single sample in a study of cytomegalovirus exposure and HLA in healthy donors. Produced via immunoSEQ multiplex PCR; TCRdb's table is partial and in-frame only. The profile shows around 120,000 clones, roughly 79% of them singletons. Sequences were obtained from PBMCs. The receptor source for this set is a boy younger than 10 in good health and CMV-seronegative. Each CDR3 is given with its conserved first and last residue. The D gene is left open where the match is weak. Where a row states a size, it is once, few, many or the class of an expanded clone; other rows omit it.

J gene,clone size,D gene,V gene,CDR3 DNA,CDR3 protein
TRBJ2-7,-,TRBD1,TRBV7-9,TGTTCCAGCAGCCTCAACCCGGGACAGGGGATTTGGGAGCAGTACTTC,CSSSLNPGQGIWEQYF
TRBJ1-1,-,TRBD1,TRBV18,TGTGCCAGCTCACTAGGACAGGGTGAAGCTTTCTTT,CASSLGQGEAFF
TRBJ1-1,once,TRBD1,TRBV13,TGTGCCAGCAGCCACACAGGGGACCGGAGGGAGAACACTGAAGCTTTCTTT,CASSHTGDRRENTEAFF
TRBJ2-7,once,TRBD1,TRBV9,TGTGCCAGCAGCCCCCTTCAGGGACAGGGGACGTACGAGCAGTACTTC,CASSPLQGQGTYEQYF
TRBJ1-4,-,-,TRBV29-1,TGCAGCGTCGCCAACAGGGTAGGGGAAAAACTGTTTTTT,CSVANRVGEKLFF
TRBJ1-2,few,TRBD1,TRBV27,TGTGCCAGCAGTCCGACACCAGGGGGCTTCGGCTACACCTTC,CASSPTPGGFGYTF
TRBJ1-2,-,-,TRBV21-1,TGTGCCAGCAGCAATCCTTTCGACAGGGGAGGTGGCTACACCTTC,CASSNPFDRGGGYTF
TRBJ1-2,-,-,TRBV9,TGTGCCAGCAGCGGGGGCATCTATGGCTACACCTTC,CASSGGIYGYTF
TRBJ1-2,-,TRBD1,TRBV29-1,TGCAGCGTCCGTTGGACAGGATCCAATGGCTACACCTTC,CSVRWTGSNGYTF
TRBJ1-2,-,-,TRBV4-1,TGCGCCAGCAGCCAAGAAGGGGAGGGAAACTATGGCTACACCTTC,CASSQEGEGNYGYTF
TRBJ2-2,few,-,TRBV7-2,TGTGCCAGCAGCCTGAACACCGGGGAGCTGTTTTTT,CASSLNTGELFF
TRBJ1-2,-,-,TRBV7-9,TGTGCCAGCAGCTTAGGTTCCAGGGCCGACTATGGCTACACCTTC,CASSLGSRADYGYTF
TRBJ2-1,-,TRBD2,TRBV7-9,TGTGCCAGCAGCTTCCACGGGACTAGCGGGACTAATGAGCAGTTCTTC,CASSFHGTSGTNEQFF
TRBJ2-1,-,-,TRBV27,TGTGCCAGCAGCCCTACACTAGGTGGCCCGTACAATGAGCAGTTCTTC,CASSPTLGGPYNEQFF
TRBJ1-5,few,-,TRBV6-1,TGTGCCAGCAGTGAAGGAGAAGCGCCTTATCAGCCCCAGCATTTT,CASSEGEAPYQPQHF
TRBJ2-3,-,-,TRBV15,TGTGCCACCAGCAGAGTGGAGGGAGCGACAGATACGCAGTATTTT,CATSRVEGATDTQYF
TRBJ1-1,-,-,TRBV9,TGTGCCAGCAGCGCCCGCAGGGTCACGGACACTGAAGCTTTCTTT,CASSARRVTDTEAFF
TRBJ2-7,once,TRBD1,TRBV7-9,TGTTCCAGCAGCCCGCCGGACAGGACCTACGAGCAGTACTTC,CSSSPPDRTYEQYF
TRBJ2-1,-,-,TRBV7-9,TGTGCCAGCAGCTTAGCGTGGCCCTCCAGCTCCTACAATGAGCAGTTCTTC,CASSLAWPSSSYNEQFF
TRBJ2-5,once,TRBD2,TRBV4-2,TGTGCCAGCAGCCAAGATGGGCGAGCGGGGGAGTTTAAAGAGACCCAGTACTTC,CASSQDGRAGEFKETQYF
TRBJ2-7,-,-,TRBV9,TGTGCCAGCAGCGTCCCACGGGGTCGGTACTTC,CASSVPRGRYF
TRBJ2-2,-,TRBD2,TRBV5-4,TGTGCCAGCAGCTTCCCATTCAGCGGGAGGGACACCGGGGAGCTGTTTTTT,CASSFPFSGRDTGELFF
TRBJ2-1,-,TRBD1,TRBV4-2,TGTGCCAGCAGCCAGGGCTGGTACGGGACAGGTATCGATGAGCAGTTCTTC,CASSQGWYGTGIDEQFF
TRBJ2-7,-,-,TRBV4-1,TGCGCCAGCAGCCAAGAAAGCTATAGGGGCTACGAGCAGTACTTC,CASSQESYRGYEQYF
TRBJ2-1,once,-,TRBV7-2,TGTGCCAGCAGCCCGCGACTAGGCCCCTACAATGAGCAGTTCTTC,CASSPRLGPYNEQFF
TRBJ1-5,-,-,TRBV5-1,TGCGCCAGCAGTAAACAGGGATATCAGCCCCAGCATTTT,CASSKQGYQPQHF
TRBJ1-2,-,TRBD1,TRBV7-9,TGTGCCAGCAGCTTCCAGGGACAGGGACTTAGCTATGGCTACACCTTC,CASSFQGQGLSYGYTF
TRBJ2-7,-,TRBD2,TRBV19,TGTGCCAGTACTCCGGGGGGGCCGCAGGAGGAGCAGTACTTC,CASTPGGPQEEQYF
TRBJ1-2,-,-,TRBV18,TGTGCCAGCTCACCGGGTGACAGTTCCTATGGCTACACCTTC,CASSPGDSSYGYTF
TRBJ1-1,-,TRBD1,TRBV27,TGTGCCAGCAGTTCCTACAGGGGGCAAAGGGTCTCCTGGGGTGCTTTCTTT,CASSSYRGQRVSWGAFF
TRBJ1-5,-,-,TRBV27,TGTGCCAGCAGTTTATTAGGGGCGCGGCCCCAGCATTTT,CASSLLGARPQHF
TRBJ1-2,-,TRBD1,TRBV5-1,TGCGCCAGCAGCTCGGGACAGCGTAACTATGGCTACACCTTC,CASSSGQRNYGYTF
TRBJ2-1,-,TRBD1,TRBV5-1,TGCGCCAGCAGCCAGGGACAGAGGGCAAATGAGCAGTTCTTC,CASSQGQRANEQFF
TRBJ2-1,-,-,TRBV29-1,TGCAGCGTTGAAGTATGGCCCGGAGGGGACAATGAGCAGTTCTTC,CSVEVWPGGDNEQFF
TRBJ1-1,few,-,TRBV30,TGTGCCTGGAGCGGGGAGGGGGTAGCTTTCTTT,CAWSGEGVAFF
TRBJ2-3,-,TRBD2,TRBV14,TGTGCCAGCAGCCAACTAGCGGTTCCCACAGATACGCAGTATTTT,CASSQLAVPTDTQYF
TRBJ1-2,-,-,TRBV11-2,TGTGCCAGCAGCTTGGTGGGGGGGGCGGGTAACTATGGCTACACCTTC,CASSLVGGAGNYGYTF
TRBJ2-3,-,TRBD2,TRBV5-1,TGCGCCAGCAGCTCCTTCTCTAGCGGAAGCACAGATACGCAGTATTTT,CASSSFSSGSTDTQYF
TRBJ2-7,-,TRBD1,TRBV6-5,TGTGCCAGCAGTTACTCTCGGACAGGGGGCGAGCAGTACTTC,CASSYSRTGGEQYF
TRBJ2-3,-,-,TRBV14,TGTGCCAGCAGCTCCCCAACAGATACGCAGTATTTT,CASSSPTDTQYF
TRBJ1-5,-,TRBD1,TRBV2,TGTGCCAGCAGTGTTGGACAGGGGGCGCCCAGGCAGCCCCAGCATTTT,CASSVGQGAPRQPQHF
TRBJ2-2,once,-,TRBV11-2,TGTGCCAGCAGCCTCACTTGGGGCGAGAACACCGGGGAGCTGTTTTTT,CASSLTWGENTGELFF
TRBJ1-2,-,TRBD1,TRBV7-2,TGTGCCAGCAGCTCACCAGACAGGGTCGACTATGGCTACACCTTC,CASSSPDRVDYGYTF
TRBJ1-6,-,-,TRBV2,TGTGCCACCGCGACAGGAGAGAATTCACCCCTCCACTTT,CATATGENSPLHF
TRBJ2-6,-,TRBD1,TRBV5-1,TGCGCCAGCAGCTTGGCACCCGGGACAGGTCTCTCTGGGGCCAACGTCCTGACTTTC,CASSLAPGTGLSGANVLTF
TRBJ2-1,few,TRBD1,TRBV25-1,TGTGCCAGCAGTCCGCCTTTGGGACAGGGGATTGAGCAGTTCTTC,CASSPPLGQGIEQFF
TRBJ1-3,-,-,TRBV29-1,TGCAGCGTTGAAGGGGGGCGGAGCTCTGGAAACACCATATATTTT,CSVEGGRSSGNTIYF